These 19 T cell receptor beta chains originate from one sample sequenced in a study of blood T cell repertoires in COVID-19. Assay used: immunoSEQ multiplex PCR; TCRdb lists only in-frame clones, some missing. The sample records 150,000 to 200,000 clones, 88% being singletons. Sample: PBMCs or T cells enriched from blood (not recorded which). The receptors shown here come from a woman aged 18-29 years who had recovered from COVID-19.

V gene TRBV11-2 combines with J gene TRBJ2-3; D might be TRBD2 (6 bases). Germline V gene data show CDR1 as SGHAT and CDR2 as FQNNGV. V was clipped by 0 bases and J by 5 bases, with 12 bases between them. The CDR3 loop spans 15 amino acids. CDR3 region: CASSLESRERDTQYF. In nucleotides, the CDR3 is TGTGCCAGCAGCTTAGAATCCCGGGAGCGAGATACGCAGTATTTT.

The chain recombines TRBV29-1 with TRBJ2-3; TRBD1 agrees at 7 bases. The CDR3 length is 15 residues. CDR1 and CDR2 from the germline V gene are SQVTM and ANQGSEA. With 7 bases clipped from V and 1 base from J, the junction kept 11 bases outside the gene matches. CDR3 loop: CSARQGRWGTDTQYF. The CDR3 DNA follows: TGCAGCGCCCGACAGGGTCGGTGGGGCACAGATACGCAGTATTTT.

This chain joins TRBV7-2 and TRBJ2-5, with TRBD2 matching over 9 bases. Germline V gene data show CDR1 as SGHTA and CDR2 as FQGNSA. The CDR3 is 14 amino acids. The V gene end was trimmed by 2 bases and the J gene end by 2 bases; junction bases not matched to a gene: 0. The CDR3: CASSLLAGQETQYF. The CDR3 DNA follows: TGTGCCAGCAGCTTACTAGCGGGGCAAGAGACCCAGTACTTC.

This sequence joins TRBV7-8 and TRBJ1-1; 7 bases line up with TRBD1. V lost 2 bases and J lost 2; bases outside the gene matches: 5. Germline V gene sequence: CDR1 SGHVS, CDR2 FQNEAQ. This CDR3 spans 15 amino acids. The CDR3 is CASSLMTGPNTEAFF. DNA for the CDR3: TGTGCCAGCAGCTTAATGACAGGGCCCAACACTGAAGCTTTCTTT.

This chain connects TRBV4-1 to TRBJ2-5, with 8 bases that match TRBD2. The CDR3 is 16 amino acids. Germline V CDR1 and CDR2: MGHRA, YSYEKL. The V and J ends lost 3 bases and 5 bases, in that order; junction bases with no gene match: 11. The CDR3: CASSHLSGGQGETQYF. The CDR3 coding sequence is TGCGCCAGCAGCCATCTCTCGGGGGGGCAGGGGGAGACCCAGTACTTC.

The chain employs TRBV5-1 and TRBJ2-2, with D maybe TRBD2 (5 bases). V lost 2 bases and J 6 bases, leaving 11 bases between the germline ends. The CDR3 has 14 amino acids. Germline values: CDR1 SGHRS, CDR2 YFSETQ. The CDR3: CASSFGGFSGELFF. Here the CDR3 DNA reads TGCGCCAGCAGCTTTGGAGGATTCTCCGGGGAGCTGTTTTTT.

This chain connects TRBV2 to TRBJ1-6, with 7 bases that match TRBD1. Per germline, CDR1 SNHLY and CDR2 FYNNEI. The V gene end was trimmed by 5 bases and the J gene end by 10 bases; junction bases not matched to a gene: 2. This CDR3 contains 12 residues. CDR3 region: CASSTGVSPLHF. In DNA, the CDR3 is TGTGCCAGCAGTACAGGGGTATCACCCCTCCACTTT.

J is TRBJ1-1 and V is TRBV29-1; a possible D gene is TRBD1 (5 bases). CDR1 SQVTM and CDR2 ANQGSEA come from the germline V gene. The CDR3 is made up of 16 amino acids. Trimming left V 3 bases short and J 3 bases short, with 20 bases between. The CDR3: CSVDSGGVSRDTEAFF. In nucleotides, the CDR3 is TGCAGCGTTGACAGCGGGGGGGTCTCTAGGGACACTGAAGCTTTCTTT. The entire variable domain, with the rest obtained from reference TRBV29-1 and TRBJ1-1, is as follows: SAVISQKPSRDICQRGTSLTIQCQVDSQVTMMFWYRQQPGQSLTLIATANQGSEATYESGFVIDKFPISRPNLTFSTLTVSNMSPEDSSIYLCSVDSGGVSRDTEAFFGQGTRLTVV.

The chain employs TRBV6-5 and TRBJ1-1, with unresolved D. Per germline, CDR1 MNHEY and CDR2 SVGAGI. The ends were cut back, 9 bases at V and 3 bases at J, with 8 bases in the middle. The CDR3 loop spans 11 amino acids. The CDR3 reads CASRDYTEAFF. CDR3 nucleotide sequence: TGTGCCAGTCGGGATTACACTGAAGCTTTCTTT.

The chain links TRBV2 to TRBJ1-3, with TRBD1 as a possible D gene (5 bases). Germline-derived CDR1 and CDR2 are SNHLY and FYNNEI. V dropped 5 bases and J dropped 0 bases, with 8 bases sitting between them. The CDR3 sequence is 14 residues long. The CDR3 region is CASSRTLSGNTIYF. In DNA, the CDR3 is TGTGCCAGCAGTCGGACACTCTCTGGAAACACCATATATTTT.

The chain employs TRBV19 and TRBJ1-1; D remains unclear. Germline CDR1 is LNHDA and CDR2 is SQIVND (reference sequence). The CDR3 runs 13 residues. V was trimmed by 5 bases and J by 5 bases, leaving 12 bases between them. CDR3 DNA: TGTGCCAGTAGTCTGGTCGGAGAGACTGAAGCTTTCTTT. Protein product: CASSLVGETEAFF.

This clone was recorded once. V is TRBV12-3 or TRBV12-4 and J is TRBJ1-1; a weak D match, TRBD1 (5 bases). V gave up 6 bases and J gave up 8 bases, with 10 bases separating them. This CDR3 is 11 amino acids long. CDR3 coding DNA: TGTGCCAGCAGGACAGCGGGGGAAGCTTTCTTT. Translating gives CASRTAGEAFF.

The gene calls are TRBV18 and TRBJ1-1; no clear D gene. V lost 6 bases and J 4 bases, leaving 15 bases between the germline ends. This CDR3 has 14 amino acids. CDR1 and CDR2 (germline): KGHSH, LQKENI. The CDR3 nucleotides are TGTGCCAGCTCCCTGGGGATAAGCGGCACTGAAGCTTTCTTT. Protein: CASSLGISGTEAFF.

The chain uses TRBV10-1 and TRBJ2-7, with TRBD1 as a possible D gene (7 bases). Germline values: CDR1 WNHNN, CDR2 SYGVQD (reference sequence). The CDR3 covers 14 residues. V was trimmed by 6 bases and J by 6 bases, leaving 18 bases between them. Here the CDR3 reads CASSRGDPTTEQYF. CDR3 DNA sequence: TGCGCCAGCAGCAGGGGGGACCCCACGACCGAGCAGTACTTC.

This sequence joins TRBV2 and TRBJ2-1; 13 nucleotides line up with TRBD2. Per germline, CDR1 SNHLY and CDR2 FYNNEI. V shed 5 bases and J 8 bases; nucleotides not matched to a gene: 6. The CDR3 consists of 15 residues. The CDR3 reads CASSKGTSGTHEQFF. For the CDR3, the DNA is TGTGCCAGCAGTAAAGGGACTAGCGGGACCCATGAGCAGTTCTTC. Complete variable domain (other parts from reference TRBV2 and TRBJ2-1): EPEVTQTPSHQVTQMGQEVILRCVPISNHLYFYWYRQILGQKVEFLVSFYNNEISEKSEIFDDQFSVERPDGSNFTLKIRSTKLEDSAMYFCASSKGTSGTHEQFFGPGTRLTVL.

The CDR3 spells CASSSQGYEQYF. Written as DNA, the CDR3 is TGTGCCAGCAGCTCACAGGGGTACGAGCAGTACTTC. The V call is TRBV6-5, the J call TRBJ2-7, with 7 bases that match TRBD1. V gave up 6 bases and J gave up 4 bases; unmatched junction bases: 3. Germline CDR1 is MNHEY and CDR2 is SVGAGI. The CDR3 spans 12 residues.

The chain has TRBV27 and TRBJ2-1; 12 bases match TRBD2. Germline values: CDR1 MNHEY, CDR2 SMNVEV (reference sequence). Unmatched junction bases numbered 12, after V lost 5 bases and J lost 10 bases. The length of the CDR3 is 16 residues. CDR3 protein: CASSPPRTSGTEEQFF. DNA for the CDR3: TGTGCCAGCAGTCCCCCTCGGACTAGCGGGACCGAGGAGCAGTTCTTC.

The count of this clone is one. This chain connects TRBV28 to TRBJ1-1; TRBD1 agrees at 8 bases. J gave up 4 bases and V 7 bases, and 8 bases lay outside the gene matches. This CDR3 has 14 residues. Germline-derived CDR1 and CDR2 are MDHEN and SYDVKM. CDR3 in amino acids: CASIGTGVFTEAFF. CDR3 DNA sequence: TGTGCCAGCATCGGGACAGGTGTCTTCACTGAAGCTTTCTTT.

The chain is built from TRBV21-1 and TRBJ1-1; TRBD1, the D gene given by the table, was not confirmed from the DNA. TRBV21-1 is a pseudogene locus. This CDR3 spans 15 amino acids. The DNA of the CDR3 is TGTGCCAGCAGCGGACGAGGGGGCGCGGACACTGAAGCTTTCTTT. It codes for CASSGRGGADTEAFF.